Described below is a single T cell receptor beta chain sequence and its context. Its antigen is unknown. These data come from a study of graft-versus-host responses after intestinal transplantation. TCRdb's copy holds only in-frame clones and misses some; the assay was immunoSEQ multiplex PCR. This repertoire shows roughly 130,000 clones, about 93% found once; its top ten account for roughly 0.2%. General study points: Across patients carrying graft-donor T cell macrochimerism, allografts held high graft-versus-host to host-versus-graft clonal ratios.

The CDR3 totals 13 residues. V was cut by 2 bases and J by 2 bases, with 6 bases left in between. Looked up from germline, CDR1 is SGHTA and CDR2 is FQGTGA. V and J are TRBV7-3 and TRBJ2-5, with D perhaps TRBD2 (5 bases). The sequencing here drew on unstimulated CD4+ T cells sorted from spleen or lymph node cells, taken before intestinal transplant. This sequence was found in a human donor who received an intestinal transplant. DNA of the CDR3: TGTGCCAGCAGCTTAGAGGGACAAGAGACCCAGTACTTC. Translation gives CASSLEGQETQYF.